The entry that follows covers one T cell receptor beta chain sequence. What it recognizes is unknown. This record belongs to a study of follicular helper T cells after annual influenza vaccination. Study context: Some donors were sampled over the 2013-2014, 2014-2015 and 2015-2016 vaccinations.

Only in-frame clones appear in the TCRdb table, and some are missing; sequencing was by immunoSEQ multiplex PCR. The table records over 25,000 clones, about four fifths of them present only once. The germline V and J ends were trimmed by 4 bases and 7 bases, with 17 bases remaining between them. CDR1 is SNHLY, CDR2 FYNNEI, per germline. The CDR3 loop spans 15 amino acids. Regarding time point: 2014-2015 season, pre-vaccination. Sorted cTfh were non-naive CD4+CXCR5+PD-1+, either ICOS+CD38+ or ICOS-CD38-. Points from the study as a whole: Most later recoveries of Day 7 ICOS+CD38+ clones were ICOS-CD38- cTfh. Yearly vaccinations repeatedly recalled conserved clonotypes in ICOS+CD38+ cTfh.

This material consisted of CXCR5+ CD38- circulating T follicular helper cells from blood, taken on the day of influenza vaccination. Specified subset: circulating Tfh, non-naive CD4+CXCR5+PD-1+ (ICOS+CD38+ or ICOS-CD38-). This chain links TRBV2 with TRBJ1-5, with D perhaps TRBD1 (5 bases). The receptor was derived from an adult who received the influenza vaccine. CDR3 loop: CASSVTQERGQPQHF. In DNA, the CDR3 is TGTGCCAGCAGTGTGACACAGGAACGTGGGCAGCCCCAGCATTTT.